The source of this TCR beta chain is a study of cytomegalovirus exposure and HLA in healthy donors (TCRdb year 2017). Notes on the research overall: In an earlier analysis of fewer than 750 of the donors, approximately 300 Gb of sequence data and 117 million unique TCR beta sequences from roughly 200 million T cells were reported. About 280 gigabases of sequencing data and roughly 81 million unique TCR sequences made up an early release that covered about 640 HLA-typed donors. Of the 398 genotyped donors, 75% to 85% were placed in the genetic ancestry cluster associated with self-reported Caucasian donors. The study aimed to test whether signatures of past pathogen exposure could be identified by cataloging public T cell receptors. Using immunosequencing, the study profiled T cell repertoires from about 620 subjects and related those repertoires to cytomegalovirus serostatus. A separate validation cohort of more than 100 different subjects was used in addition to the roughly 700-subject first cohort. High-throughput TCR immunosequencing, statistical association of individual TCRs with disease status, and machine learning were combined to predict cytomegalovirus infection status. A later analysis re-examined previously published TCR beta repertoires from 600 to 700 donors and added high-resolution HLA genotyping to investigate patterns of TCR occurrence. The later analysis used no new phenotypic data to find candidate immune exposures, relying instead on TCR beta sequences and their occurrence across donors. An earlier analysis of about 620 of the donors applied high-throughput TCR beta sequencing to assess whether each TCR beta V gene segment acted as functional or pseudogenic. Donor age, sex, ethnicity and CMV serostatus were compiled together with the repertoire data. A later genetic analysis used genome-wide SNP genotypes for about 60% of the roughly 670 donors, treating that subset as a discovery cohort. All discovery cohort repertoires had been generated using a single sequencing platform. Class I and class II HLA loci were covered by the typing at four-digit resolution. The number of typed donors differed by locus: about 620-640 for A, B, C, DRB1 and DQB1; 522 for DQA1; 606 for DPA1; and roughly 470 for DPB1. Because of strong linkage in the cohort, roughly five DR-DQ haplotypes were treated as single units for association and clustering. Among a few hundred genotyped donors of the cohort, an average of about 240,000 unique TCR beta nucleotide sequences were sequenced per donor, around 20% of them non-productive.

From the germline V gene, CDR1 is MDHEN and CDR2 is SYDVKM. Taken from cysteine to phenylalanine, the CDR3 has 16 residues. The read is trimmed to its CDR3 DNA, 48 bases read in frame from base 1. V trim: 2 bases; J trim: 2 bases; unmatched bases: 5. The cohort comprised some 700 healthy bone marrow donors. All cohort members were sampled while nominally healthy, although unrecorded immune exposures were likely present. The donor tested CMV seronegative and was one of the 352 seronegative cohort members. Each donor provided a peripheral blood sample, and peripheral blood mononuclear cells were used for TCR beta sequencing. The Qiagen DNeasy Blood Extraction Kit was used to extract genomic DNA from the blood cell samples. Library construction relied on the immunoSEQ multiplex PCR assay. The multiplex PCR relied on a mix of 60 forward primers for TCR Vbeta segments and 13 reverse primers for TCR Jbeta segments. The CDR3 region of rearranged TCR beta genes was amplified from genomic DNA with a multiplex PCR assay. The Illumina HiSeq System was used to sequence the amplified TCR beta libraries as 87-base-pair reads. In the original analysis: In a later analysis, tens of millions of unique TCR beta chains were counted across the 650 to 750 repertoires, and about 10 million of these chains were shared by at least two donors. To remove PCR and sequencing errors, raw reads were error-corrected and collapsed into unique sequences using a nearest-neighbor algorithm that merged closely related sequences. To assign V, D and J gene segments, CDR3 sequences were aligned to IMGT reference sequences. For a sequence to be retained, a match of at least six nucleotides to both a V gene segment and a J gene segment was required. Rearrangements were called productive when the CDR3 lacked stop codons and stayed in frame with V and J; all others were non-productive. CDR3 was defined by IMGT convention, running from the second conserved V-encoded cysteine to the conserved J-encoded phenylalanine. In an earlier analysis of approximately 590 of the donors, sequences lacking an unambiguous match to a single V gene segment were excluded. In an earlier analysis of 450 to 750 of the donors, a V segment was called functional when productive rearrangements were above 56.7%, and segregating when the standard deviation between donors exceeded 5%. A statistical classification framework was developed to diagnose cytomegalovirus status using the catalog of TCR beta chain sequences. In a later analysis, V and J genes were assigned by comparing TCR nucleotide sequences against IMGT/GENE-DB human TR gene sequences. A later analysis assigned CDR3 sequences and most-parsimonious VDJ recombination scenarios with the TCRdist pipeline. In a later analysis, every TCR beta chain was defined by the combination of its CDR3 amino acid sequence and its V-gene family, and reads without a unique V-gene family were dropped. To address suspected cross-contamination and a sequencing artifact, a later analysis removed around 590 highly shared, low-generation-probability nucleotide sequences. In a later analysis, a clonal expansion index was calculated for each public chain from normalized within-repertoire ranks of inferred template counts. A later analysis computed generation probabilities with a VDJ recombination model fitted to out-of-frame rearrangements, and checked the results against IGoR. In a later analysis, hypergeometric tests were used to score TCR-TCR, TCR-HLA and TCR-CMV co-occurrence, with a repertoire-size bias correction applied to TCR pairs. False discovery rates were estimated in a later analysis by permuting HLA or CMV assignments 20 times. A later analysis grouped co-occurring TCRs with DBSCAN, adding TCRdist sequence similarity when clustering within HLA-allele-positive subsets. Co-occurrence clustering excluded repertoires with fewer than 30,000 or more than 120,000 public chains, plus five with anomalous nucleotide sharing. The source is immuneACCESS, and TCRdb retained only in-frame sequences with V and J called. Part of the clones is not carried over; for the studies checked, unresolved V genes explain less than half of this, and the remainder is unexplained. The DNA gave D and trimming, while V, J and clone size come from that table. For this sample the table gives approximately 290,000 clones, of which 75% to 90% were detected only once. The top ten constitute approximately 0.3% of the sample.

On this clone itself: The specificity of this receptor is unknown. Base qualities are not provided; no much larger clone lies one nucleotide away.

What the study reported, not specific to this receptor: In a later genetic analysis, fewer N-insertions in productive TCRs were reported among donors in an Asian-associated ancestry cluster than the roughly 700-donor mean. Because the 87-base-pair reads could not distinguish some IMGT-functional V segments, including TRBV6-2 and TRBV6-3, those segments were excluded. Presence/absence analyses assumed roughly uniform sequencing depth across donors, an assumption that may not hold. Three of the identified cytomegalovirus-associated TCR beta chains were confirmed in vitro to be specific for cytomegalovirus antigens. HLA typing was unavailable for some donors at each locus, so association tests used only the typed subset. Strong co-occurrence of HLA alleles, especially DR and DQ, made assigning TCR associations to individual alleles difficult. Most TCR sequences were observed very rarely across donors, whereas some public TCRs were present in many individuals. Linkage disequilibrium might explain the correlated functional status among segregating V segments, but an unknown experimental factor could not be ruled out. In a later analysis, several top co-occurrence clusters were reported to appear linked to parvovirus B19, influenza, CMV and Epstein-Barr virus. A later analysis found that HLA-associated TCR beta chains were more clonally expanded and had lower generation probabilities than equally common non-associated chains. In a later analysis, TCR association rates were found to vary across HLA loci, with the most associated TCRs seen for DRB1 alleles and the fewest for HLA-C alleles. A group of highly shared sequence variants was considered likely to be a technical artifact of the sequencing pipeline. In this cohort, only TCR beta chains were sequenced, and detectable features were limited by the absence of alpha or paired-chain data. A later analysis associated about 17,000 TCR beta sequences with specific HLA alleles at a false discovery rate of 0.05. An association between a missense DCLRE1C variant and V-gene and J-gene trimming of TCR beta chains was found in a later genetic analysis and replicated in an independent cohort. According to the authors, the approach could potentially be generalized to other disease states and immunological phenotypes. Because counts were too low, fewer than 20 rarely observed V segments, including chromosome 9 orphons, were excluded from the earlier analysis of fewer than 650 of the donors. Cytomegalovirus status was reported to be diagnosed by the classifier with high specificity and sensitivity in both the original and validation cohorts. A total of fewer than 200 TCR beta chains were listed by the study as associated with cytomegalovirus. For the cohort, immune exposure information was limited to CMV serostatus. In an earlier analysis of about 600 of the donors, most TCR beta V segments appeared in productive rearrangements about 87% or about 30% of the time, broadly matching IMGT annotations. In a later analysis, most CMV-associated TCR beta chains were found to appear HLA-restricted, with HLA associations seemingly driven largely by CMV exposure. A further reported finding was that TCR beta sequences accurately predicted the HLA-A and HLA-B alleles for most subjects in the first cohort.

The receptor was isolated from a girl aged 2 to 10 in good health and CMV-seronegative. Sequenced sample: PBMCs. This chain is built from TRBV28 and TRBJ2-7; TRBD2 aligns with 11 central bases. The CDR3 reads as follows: CASSLPLAGGTYEQYF. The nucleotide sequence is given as TGTGCCAGCAGTTTACCCCTAGCGGGAGGCACCTACGAGCAGTACTTC.